The 10 T cell receptor beta chains below come from one sample, sequenced in a study of blood T cell repertoires in COVID-19. Method: immunoSEQ multiplex PCR; TCRdb's copy keeps in-frame clones and lacks some. The table includes about 75,000 clones, 79% detected once. The sequencing sample was made of peripheral blood. These receptors were collected from a woman of 80 years or more with active or convalescent COVID-19.

This clone was observed once. V is TRBV15 and J is TRBJ2-2; 7 bases are a match to TRBD2. V shed 0 bases and J 6 bases; nucleotides not matched to a gene: 13. This CDR3 has 18 residues. The germline CDR1 and CDR2 sequences are LNHNV and YYDKDF (reference sequence). CDR3 coding DNA: TGTGCCACCAGCAGAGATTTGGGGGGAGGGACCAGAGCCGGGGAGCTGTTTTTT. Translation: CATSRDLGGGTRAGELFF.

This clone was counted only a few times. Here the CDR3 DNA reads TGTGCCACCAGTGATCGATACTCAGGGGGGACGCAGTATTTT. Its translation: CATSDRYSGGTQYF. The V gene is TRBV24-1, the J gene TRBJ2-3, with D tentatively TRBD1 (7 bases). V was clipped by 3 bases and J by 9 bases, with 15 bases between them. Germline V gives CDR1 KGHDR, CDR2 SFDVKD. This CDR3 has 14 residues.

This chain connects TRBV7-8 to TRBJ1-5; D uncertain. The CDR3 consists of 12 residues. Trimming pared 4 bases from V and 11 bases from J, leaving 12 bases between. Germline V lookup: CDR1 SGHVS, CDR2 FQNEAQ. CDR3 sequence (DNA): TGTGCCAGCAGCTCCTCTCGTTCAGCCCAGCATTTT. Protein product: CASSSSRSAQHF.

CDR3 nucleotides: TGTGCCAGCAGCGTAGAACTTACCAATTCACCCCTCCACTTT. As protein: CASSVELTNSPLHF. The V gene is TRBV9, the J gene TRBJ1-6; D is unresolved. The CDR3 runs to 14 residues. Trimming took 0 bases from V and 7 from J, leaving 8 bases between them. Per germline, CDR1 SGDLS and CDR2 YYNGEE. Full variable domain (missing parts from reference TRBV9 and TRBJ1-6): DSGVTQTPKHLITATGQRVTLRCSPRSGDLSVYWYQQSLDQGLQFLIQYYNGEERAKGNILERFSAQQFPDLHSELNLSSLELGDSALYFCASSVELTNSPLHFGNGTRLTVT.

The J gene is TRBJ1-1, the V gene TRBV18; the match to TRBD1 covers 11 bases. The CDR3 sequence is 19 residues long. Germline assignment: CDR1 KGHSH and CDR2 LQKENI. The trim removed 0 bases at V and 3 bases at J, leaving 12 bases unmatched. CDR3: CASSPPWLDRGRSDTEAFF. The CDR3 DNA reads as TGTGCCAGCTCACCACCGTGGTTGGACAGGGGGCGTTCGGACACTGAAGCTTTCTTT.

This chain uses TRBV5-4 with TRBJ2-7; TRBD1 matches 9 bases. With V trimmed by 0 bases and J by 2 bases, 6 bases remained unmatched. Germline assignment: CDR1 SGHNT and CDR2 YYREEE (reference sequence). This CDR3 is built from 16 residues. The CDR3 nucleotides are TGTGCCAGCAGCTTGGGATACGGGACAGGGACCTACGAGCAGTACTTC. It specifies CASSLGYGTGTYEQYF.

The chain combines TRBV19 with TRBJ1-4; D not certain. This CDR3 is built from 14 residues. Deletions cut 5 bases from V and 7 bases from J, with 14 bases between. The germline gives CDR1 LNHDA, CDR2 SQIVND (reference sequence). As DNA, the CDR3 is TGTGCCAGTAGTCTCTCTGAGTGGAGTGAAAAACTGTTTTTT. This gives the protein CASSLSEWSEKLFF.

The V gene is TRBV27, the J gene TRBJ1-5; 7 positions agree with TRBD1. V lost 2 bases, J lost 7 bases, and 8 bases stayed unmatched. Germline V gene lookup returns CDR1 MNHEY and CDR2 SMNVEV (reference sequence). The CDR3 is made up of 15 amino acids. CDR3: CASSLGGTVYQPQHF. The CDR3 DNA sequence: TGTGCCAGCAGTTTAGGAGGGACAGTATACCAGCCCCAGCATTTT.

This clone has a single count. This sequence joins TRBV4-1 and TRBJ1-6; no definite D call. Trimming stripped 0 bases from V and 10 bases from J, with 7 bases between. Per germline, CDR1 MGHRA and CDR2 YSYEKL. This CDR3 has 13 amino acids. The CDR3 loop reads CASSQDFKSPLHF. CDR3 coding DNA: TGCGCCAGCAGCCAAGATTTCAAATCACCCCTCCACTTT.

The V and J genes are TRBV19 and TRBJ1-1, with D possibly matching TRBD1 (6 bases). The CDR3 is 14 residues long. The V end lost 3 bases, the J end lost 1 base, and 9 bases lay between the germline ends. CDR1 and CDR2 from the germline V gene are LNHDA and SQIVND (reference sequence). The CDR3 region has the DNA TGTGCCAGTAGTATTGAGGACAGGAACACTGAAGCTTTCTTT. This gives the protein CASSIEDRNTEAFF.